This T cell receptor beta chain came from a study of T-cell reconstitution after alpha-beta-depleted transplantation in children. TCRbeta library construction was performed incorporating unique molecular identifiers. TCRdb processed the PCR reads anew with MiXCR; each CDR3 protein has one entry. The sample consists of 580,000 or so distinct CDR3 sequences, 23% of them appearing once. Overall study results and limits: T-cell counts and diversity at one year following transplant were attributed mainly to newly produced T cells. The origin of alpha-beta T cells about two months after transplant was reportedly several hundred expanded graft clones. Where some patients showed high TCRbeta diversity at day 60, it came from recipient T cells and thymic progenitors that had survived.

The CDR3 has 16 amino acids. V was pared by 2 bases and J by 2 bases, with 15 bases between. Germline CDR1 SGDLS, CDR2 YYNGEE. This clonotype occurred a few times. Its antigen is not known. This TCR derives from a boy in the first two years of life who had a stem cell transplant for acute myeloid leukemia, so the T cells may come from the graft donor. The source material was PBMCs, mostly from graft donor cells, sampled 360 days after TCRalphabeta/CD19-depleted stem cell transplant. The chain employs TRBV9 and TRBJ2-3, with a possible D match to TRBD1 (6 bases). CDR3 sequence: CASSVEGGPTTDTQYF. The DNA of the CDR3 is TGTGCCAGCAGCGTTGAAGGGGGACCAACCACAGATACGCAGTATTTT.